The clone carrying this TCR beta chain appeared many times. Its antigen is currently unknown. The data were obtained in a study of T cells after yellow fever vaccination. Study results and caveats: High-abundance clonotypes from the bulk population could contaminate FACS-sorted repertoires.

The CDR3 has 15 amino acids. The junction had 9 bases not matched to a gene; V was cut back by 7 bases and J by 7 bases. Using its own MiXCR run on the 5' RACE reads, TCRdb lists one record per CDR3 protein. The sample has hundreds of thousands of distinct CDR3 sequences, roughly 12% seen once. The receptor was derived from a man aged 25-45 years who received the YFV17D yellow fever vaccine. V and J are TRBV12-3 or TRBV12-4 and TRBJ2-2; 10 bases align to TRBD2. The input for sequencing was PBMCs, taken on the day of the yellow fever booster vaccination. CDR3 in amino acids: CASMSGRAVSGELFF. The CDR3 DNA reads TGTGCCAGCATGAGCGGGAGGGCCGTCAGCGGGGAGCTGTTTTTT.